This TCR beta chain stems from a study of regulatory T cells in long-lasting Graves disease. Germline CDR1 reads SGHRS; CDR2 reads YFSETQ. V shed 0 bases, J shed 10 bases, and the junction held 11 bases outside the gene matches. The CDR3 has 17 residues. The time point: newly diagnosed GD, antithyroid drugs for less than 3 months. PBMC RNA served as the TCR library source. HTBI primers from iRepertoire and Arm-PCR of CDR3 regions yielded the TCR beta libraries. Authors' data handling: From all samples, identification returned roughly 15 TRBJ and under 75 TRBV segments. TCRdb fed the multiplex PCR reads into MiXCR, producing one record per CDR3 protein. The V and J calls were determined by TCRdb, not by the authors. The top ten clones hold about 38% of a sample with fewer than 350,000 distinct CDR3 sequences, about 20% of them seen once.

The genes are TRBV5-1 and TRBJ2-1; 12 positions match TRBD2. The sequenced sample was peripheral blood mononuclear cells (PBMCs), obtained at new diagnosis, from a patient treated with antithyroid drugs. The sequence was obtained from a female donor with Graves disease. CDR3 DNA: TGCGCCAGCAGCTTGGCCGGGACTAGCGGGCTACAAGGGGAGCAGTTCTTC. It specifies CASSLAGTSGLQGEQFF. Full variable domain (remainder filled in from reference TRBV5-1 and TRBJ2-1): KAGVTQTPRYLIKTRGQQVTLSCSPISGHRSVSWYQQTPGQGLQFLFEYFSETQRNKGNFPGRFSGRQFSNSRSEMNVSTLELGDSALYLCASSLAGTSGLQGEQFFGPGTRLTVL.